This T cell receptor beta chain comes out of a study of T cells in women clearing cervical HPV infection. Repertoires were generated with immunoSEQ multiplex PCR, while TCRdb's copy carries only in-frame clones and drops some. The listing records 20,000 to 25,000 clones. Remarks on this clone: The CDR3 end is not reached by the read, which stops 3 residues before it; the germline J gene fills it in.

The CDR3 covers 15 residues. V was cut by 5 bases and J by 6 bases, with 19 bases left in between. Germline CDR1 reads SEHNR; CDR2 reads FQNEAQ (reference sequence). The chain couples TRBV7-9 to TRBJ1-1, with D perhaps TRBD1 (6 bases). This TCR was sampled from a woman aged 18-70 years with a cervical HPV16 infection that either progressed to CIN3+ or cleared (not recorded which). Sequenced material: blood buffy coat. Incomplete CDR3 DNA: TGTGCCAGCAGCCCAGCAGTGTTGGGGGCCGCTGAA. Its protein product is CASSPAVLGAAE. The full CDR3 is CASSPAVLGAAEAFF.